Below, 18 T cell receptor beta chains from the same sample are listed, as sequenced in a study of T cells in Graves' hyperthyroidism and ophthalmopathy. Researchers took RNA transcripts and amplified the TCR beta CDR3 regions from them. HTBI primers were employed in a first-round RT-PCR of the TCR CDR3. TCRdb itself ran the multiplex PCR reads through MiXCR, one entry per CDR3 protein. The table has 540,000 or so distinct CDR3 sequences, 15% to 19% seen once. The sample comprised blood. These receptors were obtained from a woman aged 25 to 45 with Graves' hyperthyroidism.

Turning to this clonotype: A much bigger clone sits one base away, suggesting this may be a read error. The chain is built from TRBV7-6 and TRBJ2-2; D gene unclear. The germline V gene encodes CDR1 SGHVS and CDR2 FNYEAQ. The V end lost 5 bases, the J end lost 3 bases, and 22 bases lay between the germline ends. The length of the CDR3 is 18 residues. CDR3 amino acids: CASSHAQTWMADTGELFF. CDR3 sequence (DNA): TGTGCCAGCAGCCATGCCCAGACATGGATGGCGGACACCGGGGAGCTGTTTTTT.

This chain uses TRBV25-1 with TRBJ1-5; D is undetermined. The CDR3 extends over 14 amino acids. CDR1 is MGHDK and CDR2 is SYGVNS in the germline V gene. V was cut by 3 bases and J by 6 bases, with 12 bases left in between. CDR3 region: CASSEPTWSQPQHF. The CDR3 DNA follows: TGTGCCAGCAGTGAGCCCACTTGGAGTCAGCCCCAGCATTTT.

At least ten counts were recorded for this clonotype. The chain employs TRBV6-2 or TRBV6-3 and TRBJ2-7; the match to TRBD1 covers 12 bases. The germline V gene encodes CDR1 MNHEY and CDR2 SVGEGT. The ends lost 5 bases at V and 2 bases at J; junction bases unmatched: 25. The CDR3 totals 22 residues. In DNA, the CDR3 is TGTGCCAGCAGTACGTCCGGGACAGGGGGCGATCCAGCGGGAACAGTGCCCTACGAGCAGTACTTC. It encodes CASSTSGTGGDPAGTVPYEQYF.

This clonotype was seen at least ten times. Here the CDR3 DNA reads TGTGCCAGCAGTGCCAGGCGGGCGTTCGGTGACACCGGGGAGCTGTTTTTT. This sequence encodes CASSARRAFGDTGELFF. The chain is built from TRBV11-3 and TRBJ2-2; tentative D call: TRBD2 (5 bases). Germline V CDR1 and CDR2: SGHNT, YENEEA. This CDR3 has 17 amino acids. The germline V and J ends were trimmed by 6 bases and 3 bases, with 20 bases remaining between them. Complete variable domain (other parts from reference TRBV11-3 and TRBJ2-2): EAGVVQSPRYKIIEKKQPVAFWCNPISGHNTLYWYLQNLGQGPELLIRYENEEAVDDSQLPKDRFSAERLKGVDSTLKIQPAELGDSAVYLCASSARRAFGDTGELFFGEGSRLTVL.

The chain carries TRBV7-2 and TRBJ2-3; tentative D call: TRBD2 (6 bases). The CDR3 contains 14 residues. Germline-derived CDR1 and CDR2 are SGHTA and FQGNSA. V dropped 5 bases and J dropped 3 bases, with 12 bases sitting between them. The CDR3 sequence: CASSPAAGTDTQYF. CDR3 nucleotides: TGTGCCAGCAGCCCCGCGGCGGGGACAGATACGCAGTATTTT.

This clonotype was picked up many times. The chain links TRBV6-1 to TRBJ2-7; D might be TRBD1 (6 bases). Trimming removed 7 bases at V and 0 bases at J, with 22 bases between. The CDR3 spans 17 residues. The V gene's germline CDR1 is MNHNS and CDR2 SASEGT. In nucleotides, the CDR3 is TGTGCCAGCACCGACGGCAGGTTAGGGGGTAGCTCCTACGAGCAGTACTTC. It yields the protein CASTDGRLGGSSYEQYF.

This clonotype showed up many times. CDR3 DNA sequence: TGCAGCGTTGCGGAGGGCTATGGCTACACCTTC. Protein sequence: CSVAEGYGYTF. V gene TRBV29-1 combines with J gene TRBJ1-2; D is unresolved. The CDR3 has 11 amino acids. Per germline, CDR1 SQVTM and CDR2 ANQGSEA. V lost 4 bases to trimming and J lost 4 bases, with 7 bases between them.

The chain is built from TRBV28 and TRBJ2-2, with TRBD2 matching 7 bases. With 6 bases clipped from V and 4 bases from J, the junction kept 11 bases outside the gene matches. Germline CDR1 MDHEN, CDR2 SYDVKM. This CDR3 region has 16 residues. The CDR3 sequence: CASSTRAGIRTGELFF. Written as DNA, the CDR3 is TGTGCCAGCAGCACGAGAGCGGGGATACGCACCGGGGAGCTGTTTTTT.

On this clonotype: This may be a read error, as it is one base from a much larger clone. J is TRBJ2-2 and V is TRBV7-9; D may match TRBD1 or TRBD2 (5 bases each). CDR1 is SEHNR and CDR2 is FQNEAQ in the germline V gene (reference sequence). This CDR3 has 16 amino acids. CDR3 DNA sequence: TGTGCCGGCAGCTTAGTTGAGGGGACCTACACCGGGGAGCTGTTTTTT. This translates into CAGSLVEGTYTGELFF.

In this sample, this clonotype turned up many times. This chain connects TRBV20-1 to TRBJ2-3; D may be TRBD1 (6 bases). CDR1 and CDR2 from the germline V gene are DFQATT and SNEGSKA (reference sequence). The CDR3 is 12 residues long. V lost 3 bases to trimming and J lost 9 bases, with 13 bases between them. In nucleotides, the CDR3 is TGCAGTGCTAGTGGGGGCGACTACACGCAGTATTTT. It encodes CSASGGDYTQYF.

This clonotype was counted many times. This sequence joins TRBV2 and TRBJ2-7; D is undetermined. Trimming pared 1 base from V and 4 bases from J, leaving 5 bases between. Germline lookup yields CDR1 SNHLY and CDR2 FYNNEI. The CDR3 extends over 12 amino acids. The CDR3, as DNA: TGTGCCAGCAGTGAAGTAGCATACGAGCAGTACTTC. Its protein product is CASSEVAYEQYF. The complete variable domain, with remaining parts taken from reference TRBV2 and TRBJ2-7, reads EPEVTQTPSHQVTQMGQEVILRCVPISNHLYFYWYRQILGQKVEFLVSFYNNEISEKSEIFDDQFSVERPDGSNFTLKIRSTKLEDSAMYFCASSEVAYEQYFGPGTRLTVT.

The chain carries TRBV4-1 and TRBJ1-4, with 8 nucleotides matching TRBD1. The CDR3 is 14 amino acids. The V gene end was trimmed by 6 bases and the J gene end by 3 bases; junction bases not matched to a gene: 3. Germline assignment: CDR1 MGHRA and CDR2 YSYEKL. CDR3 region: CASSQGASNEKLFF. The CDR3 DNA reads TGCGCCAGCAGTCAGGGGGCGTCTAATGAAAAACTGTTTTTT.

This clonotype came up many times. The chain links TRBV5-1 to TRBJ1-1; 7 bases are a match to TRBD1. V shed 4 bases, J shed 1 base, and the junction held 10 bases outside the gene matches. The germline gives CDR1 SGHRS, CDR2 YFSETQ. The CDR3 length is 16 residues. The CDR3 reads CASSRRTGTENTEAFF. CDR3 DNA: TGCGCCAGCAGCCGGAGGACCGGGACAGAGAACACTGAAGCTTTCTTT.

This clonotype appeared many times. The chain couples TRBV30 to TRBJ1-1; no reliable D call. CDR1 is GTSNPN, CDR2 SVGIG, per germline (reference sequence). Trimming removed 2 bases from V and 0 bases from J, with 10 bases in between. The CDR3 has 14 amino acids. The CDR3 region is CAWSSVTLNTEAFF. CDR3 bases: TGTGCCTGGAGTTCAGTCACTTTGAACACTGAAGCTTTCTTT.

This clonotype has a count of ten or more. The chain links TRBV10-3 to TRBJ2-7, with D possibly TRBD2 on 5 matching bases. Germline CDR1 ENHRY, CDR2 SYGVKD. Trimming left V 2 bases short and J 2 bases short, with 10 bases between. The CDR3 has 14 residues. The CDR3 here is CAISEAGGTYEQYF. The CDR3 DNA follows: TGTGCCATCAGTGAGGCGGGTGGGACCTACGAGCAGTACTTC.

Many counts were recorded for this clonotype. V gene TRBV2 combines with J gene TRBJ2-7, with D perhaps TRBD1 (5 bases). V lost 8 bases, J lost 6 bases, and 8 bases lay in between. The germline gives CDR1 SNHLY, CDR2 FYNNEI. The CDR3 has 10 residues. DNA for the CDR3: TGTGCCAGCGGGGCCCCCGAGCAGTACTTC. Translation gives CASGAPEQYF. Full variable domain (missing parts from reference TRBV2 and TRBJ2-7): EPEVTQTPSHQVTQMGQEVILRCVPISNHLYFYWYRQILGQKVEFLVSFYNNEISEKSEIFDDQFSVERPDGSNFTLKIRSTKLEDSAMYFCASGAPEQYFGPGTRLTVT.

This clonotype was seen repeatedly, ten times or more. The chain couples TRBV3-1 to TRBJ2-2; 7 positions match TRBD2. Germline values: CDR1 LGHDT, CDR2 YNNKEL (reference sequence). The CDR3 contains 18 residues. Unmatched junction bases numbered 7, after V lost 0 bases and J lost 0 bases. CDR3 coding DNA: TGTGCCAGCAGCCAAGATCTAAGCGGGGCGACGAACACCGGGGAGCTGTTTTTT. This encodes CASSQDLSGATNTGELFF. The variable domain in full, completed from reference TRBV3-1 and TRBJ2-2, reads DTAVSQTPKYLVTQMGNDKSIKCEQNLGHDTMYWYKQDSKKFLKIMFSYNNKELIINETVPNRFSPKSPDKAHLNLHINSLELGDSAVYFCASSQDLSGATNTGELFFGEGSRLTVL.

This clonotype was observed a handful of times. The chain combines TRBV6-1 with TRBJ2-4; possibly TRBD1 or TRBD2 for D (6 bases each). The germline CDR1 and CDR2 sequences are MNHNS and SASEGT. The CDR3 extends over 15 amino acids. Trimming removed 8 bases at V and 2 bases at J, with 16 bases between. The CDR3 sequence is CASRETTGSKNIQYF. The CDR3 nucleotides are TGTGCCAGCCGGGAGACCACAGGGTCCAAAAACATTCAGTACTTC.